This TCR beta chain was identified in a study of early T cells in non-severe SARS-CoV-2 infection. This clonotype was counted at least ten times. A single record per CDR3 protein comes from TCRdb applying MiXCR to the 5' RACE reads. Here the sample spans tens of thousands of distinct CDR3 sequences, more than 4.5% being singletons. Sequenced material: whole blood. This receptor was taken from an adult who was a healthcare worker with PCR-confirmed SARS-CoV-2 infection or an uninfected control (not recorded which).

CDR3 sequence (DNA): TGCAGTGCCCTAATAGGGATCAATCAGCCCCAGCATTTT. Its protein product is CSALIGINQPQHF. The rearrangement joins TRBV20-1 to TRBJ1-5; D gene unclear. V shed 6 bases and J shed 3 bases, with 12 bases lying between them. The CDR3 is 13 amino acids. Germline CDR1 and CDR2: DFQATT and SNEGSKA (reference sequence).